The table lists the clone carrying this TCR beta chain with many counts. CDR3-region Arm-PCR and iRepertoire HTBI primers produced the TCR beta libraries. Each CDR3 protein is one row after TCRdb ran MiXCR on the multiplex PCR reads. The sample has about 530,000 distinct CDR3 sequences, about 16% seen once. The sample comes from a study of regulatory T cells in long-lasting Graves disease. Time point: newly diagnosed GD, antithyroid drugs for less than 3 months. From PBMCs, RNA was extracted and then used to make the TCR library. The CDR3 runs to 14 residues. Germline V gene sequence: CDR1 LGHDT, CDR2 YNNKEL (reference sequence). The V end was cut by 1 base, the J end by 2 bases, with 6 bases between. These same records also appear under a second study, on T cells in Graves' hyperthyroidism and ophthalmopathy.

This TCR was sampled from a woman aged 35-65 years with Graves disease. The specimen was peripheral blood mononuclear cells (PBMCs), collected at new diagnosis, from a patient treated with antithyroid drugs. The chain combines TRBV3-1 with TRBJ1-3, with a tentative D call TRBD1 (5 bases). The CDR3 loop reads CASSQVGAGNTIYF. The CDR3, as DNA: TGTGCCAGCAGCCAAGTGGGGGCTGGAAACACCATATATTTT.